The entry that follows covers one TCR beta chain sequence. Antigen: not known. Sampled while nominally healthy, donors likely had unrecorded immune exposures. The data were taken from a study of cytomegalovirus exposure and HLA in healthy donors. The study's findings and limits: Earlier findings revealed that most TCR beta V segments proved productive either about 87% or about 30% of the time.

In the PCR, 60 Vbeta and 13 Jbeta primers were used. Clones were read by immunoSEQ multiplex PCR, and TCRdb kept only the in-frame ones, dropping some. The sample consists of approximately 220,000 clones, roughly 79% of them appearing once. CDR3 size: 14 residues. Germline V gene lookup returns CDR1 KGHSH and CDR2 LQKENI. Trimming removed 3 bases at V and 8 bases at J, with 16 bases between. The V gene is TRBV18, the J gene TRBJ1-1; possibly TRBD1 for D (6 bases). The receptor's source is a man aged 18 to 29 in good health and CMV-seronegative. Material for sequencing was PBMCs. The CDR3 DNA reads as TGTGCCAGCTCACCCGACAGAGACAGGATGGAAGCTTTCTTT. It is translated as CASSPDRDRMEAFF. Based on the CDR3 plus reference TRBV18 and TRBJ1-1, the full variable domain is NAGVMQNPRHLVRRRGQEARLRCSPMKGHSHVYWYRQLPEEGLKFMVYLQKENIIDESGMPKERFSAEFPKEGPSILRIQQVVRGDSAAYFCASSPDRDRMEAFFGQGTRLTVV.